The sequence of this T cell receptor (gamma chain) was determined in a study of human gamma delta and Vdelta1 T cells. To note about this clone: The target antigen is unknown.

The CDR3 runs 13 residues. V gave up 8 bases and J gave up 3 bases; unmatched junction bases: 8. TCRdb re-called clones from the PCR reads via CATT. The table has 3,900 or so gamma-chain clones, 15% to 20% seen once; the top ten hold roughly 6.3%. The sequenced sample consisted of Vdelta1 gamma-delta T cells from blood grown in culture (DOT cells). The rearrangement uses TRGV10 and TRGJ1 or TRGJ2. TRGV10 is given ORF status, its function remaining uncertain. The clonotype originates from a human donor in good health. The CDR3 DNA sequence: TGTGCTGCGTGGGTTGAAACTTATTATAAGAAACTCTTT. Protein: CAAWVETYYKKLF.